The clone carrying this TCR beta chain has more than one count but fewer than ten. This sample is drawn from a study of blood T cell repertoires in COVID-19. Generated by immunoSEQ multiplex PCR, the TCRdb table keeps only in-frame clones and is missing some. Of about 120,000 clones in the sample, around nine tenths were seen once. The CDR3 contains 14 residues. CDR1 is MDHEN and CDR2 is SYDVKM in the germline V gene. Trimming took 2 bases from V and 3 from J, leaving 8 bases between them. This receptor was obtained from a woman aged 45-60 years with acute or convalescent COVID-19. What was sequenced was peripheral blood. J is TRBJ2-1 and V is TRBV28; the D gene is possibly TRBD1 (6 bases). The CDR3 spells CASSLGTHYNEQFF. The CDR3 DNA is TGTGCCAGCAGTTTAGGGACACACTACAATGAGCAGTTCTTC.